This TCR beta chain was obtained from a study of T cells after yellow fever vaccination (dated by TCRdb to about 2019). Regarding the study in general: The SMART-Seq v4 Ultra Low Input RNA kit was used to prepare libraries from fractions with low cell numbers. Two healthy male donors, one aged 18 to 30 and one aged 30 to 40 years, made up the cohort. To follow T-cell clones before and after both primary and booster YFV17D yellow fever vaccination, bulk TCR alpha and beta repertoires underwent longitudinal sequencing. Blood was drawn at multiple timepoints before and after primary and secondary immunization, with bulk PBMC replicates and cell subsets isolated. Findings and caveats that apply to the study as a whole: The study included only a couple of donors, which limits how far the findings can be generalized. Most clones expanded after primary vaccination were re-detected after the booster (96% of CD4 and 88% of CD8), suggesting broad memory maintenance. The secondary T-cell response was found to be weaker but faster than the primary response, with a peak reached on day 5 rather than on day 15. A small fraction of clonotypes showed up in both the CD4 and CD8 compartments, probably as a result of convergent recombination. FACS-sorted repertoires could contain abundant contaminating clonotypes from the bulk population, so computational filtering was required.

TCR cDNA was synthesized by 5'RACE template switching, through which a universal primer site and unique molecular identifiers were introduced. Priming of cDNA synthesis was performed from both the TCR alpha and TCR beta constant segments. Library amplification involved two PCR steps, and the second step added sample barcodes and sequencing adapters. Sequencing of the libraries was done on either Illumina HiSeq 2500 (2x100 bp) or NovaSeq (2x150 bp). On the authors' methods: Reads were demultiplexed and collapsed into UMI consensus sequences with MIGEC, and V(D)J alignment was performed with MiXCR. Vaccine-responding clonotypes were identified with edgeR using replicate PBMC samples, with FDR below 0.01 and a log2 fold change above 5 up to day 15 being required. CD4 or CD8 identity was assigned to each bulk clonotype according to whether the clonotype was present at higher abundance in the sequenced CD4 repertoire or the sequenced CD8 repertoire. Using fastp trimming at Q25 and MiXCR clonotype assembly, TCRdb reanalyzed the public sequencing data and kept in-frame beta chains. Identical CDR3 protein sequences are pooled into one entry, listed with their most common genes and DNA. The V and J calls come from TCRdb's annotation, not from the publication. The sample contains a few hundred thousand distinct CDR3 sequences, less than 20% of them found a single time. The ten largest account for around a sixth of the sample.

The intended sense of this specimen's treatment or condition label: live attenuated yellow fever vaccine strain. At each blood-draw timepoint, two biological replicates of bulk PBMCs were collected. A standard Ficoll-Paque protocol was used to isolate PBMCs from peripheral blood. RNA was extracted with TriZol from bulk PBMCs, CD4 and CD8 fractions, and dextramer-positive and dextramer-negative fractions. The germline V gene sets CDR1 to SGHRS and CDR2 to YFSETQ. Measured from the cysteine to the phenylalanine, the CDR3 is 13 residues long. Only CDR3 DNA remains: 39 bases, in frame from the first base. V is cut by 5 bases and J by 7 bases, and the space between the germline ends is 10 bases. In regard to this clonotype: The clone's antigen remains unknown. Within one base of it there is no much larger clone, and no base qualities were kept.

Here the chain combines TRBV5-1 and TRBJ1-6, with TRBD1 perhaps the D gene, on 5 matching bases. This sample comprised PBMCs, obtained more than 4 days after the first yellow fever vaccination. The origin of this receptor is a man aged 18 to 35 who received the YFV17D yellow fever vaccine. The bases are TGCGCCAGCAGGACGGAGGGGAATTCACCCCTCCACTTT. Its product reads: CASRTEGNSPLHF.